Here is one TCR beta chain with its context. Its antigen is unknown. Base qualities are not recorded, but no much larger clone differs from it by a single base. The sample is drawn from a study of lymphopenia after photon versus proton radiotherapy (dated by TCRdb to the late 2010s). Looking at the study overall: In patients with gastrointestinal tumors who developed high-grade lymphopenia, the study compared the immunological effects of photon radiation therapy with those of proton radiation therapy. The goal of the study was to describe how the two radiation modalities differ in their effects on the immune system. The cohort comprised 20 to 25 patients with gastrointestinal tumors who received either photon or proton therapy and then developed lymphopenia. Here is what the overall study found, with its caveats: The survival association was assessed only in patients who died, and the authors presented better survival with proton therapy as a possibility rather than a demonstrated result. Once the lymphocyte count had reached its nadir, the repertoires of photon-treated patients showed oligoclonal expansion, particularly of CD8+ Temra cells, and this expansion drove the decline in diversity. Proton-treated patients stayed relatively stable during treatment, while photon-treated patients lost naive T cells and TCR diversity and gained effector/memory populations. Across the cohort, among patients who died, a greater drop in TCR diversity after the nadir was inversely correlated with overall survival time.

In the germline V gene, CDR1 corresponds to LGHNA and CDR2 to YSLEER. From V the trimming removes 1 base and from J it removes 5 bases, while the gene matches leave 8 bases of the junction unaccounted for. From cysteine to phenylalanine, the CDR3 is 19 amino acids long. Only CDR3 DNA remains: 57 bases, in frame from the first base. The library came from the immunoSEQ multiplex PCR assay. T cell repertoires were profiled by deep sequencing of rearranged TCR beta loci, alongside multiparametric flow cytometry. This immuneACCESS table, as held by TCRdb, lists in-frame sequences with V and J called but not all clones. Of the missing ones, under half trace to an unresolved V gene in checked studies; the others have no known cause. The sample contains 43,000 or so clones, 85% of them found a single time. 2% to 2.5% of the sample is taken by the ten largest.

Recombination joined TRBV4-3 with TRBJ2-2; 15 bases in between match TRBD2. The TCR was taken from a man aged 40-49 years with gastric cancer. The sample consisted of peripheral blood, taken from a patient treated with photon-based radiotherapy. The sequence in DNA is TGCGCCAGCAGCCAAGGGACTAGCGGGGGGGCCCCTCGGACCGGGGAGCTGTTTTTT. This sequence encodes CASSQGTSGGAPRTGELFF.